This TCR beta chain is drawn from a study of spatial heterogeneity in lung cancer. This clonotype has ten or more counts. TCRdb fed the 5' RACE reads into MiXCR, producing one record per CDR3 protein. The data hold about 15,000 distinct CDR3 sequences, with 6.3% observed a single time. Time point indicated: blood at routine non-recurrence follow-up after resection. CDR1 is DFQATT and CDR2 is SNEGSKA in the germline V gene (reference sequence). The germline V and J ends were trimmed by 5 bases and 7 bases, with 14 bases remaining between them. The CDR3 spans 12 residues. The sample here was PBMCs, taken at follow-up. This TCR derives from a male donor with early-stage non-small cell lung cancer. The rearrangement links TRBV20-1 to TRBJ1-2, with D perhaps matching TRBD1 (6 bases). The CDR3 region has the DNA TGCAGTGCTGGGGGCCGTGGGGCTGGCTACACCTTC. Translation gives CSAGGRGAGYTF.